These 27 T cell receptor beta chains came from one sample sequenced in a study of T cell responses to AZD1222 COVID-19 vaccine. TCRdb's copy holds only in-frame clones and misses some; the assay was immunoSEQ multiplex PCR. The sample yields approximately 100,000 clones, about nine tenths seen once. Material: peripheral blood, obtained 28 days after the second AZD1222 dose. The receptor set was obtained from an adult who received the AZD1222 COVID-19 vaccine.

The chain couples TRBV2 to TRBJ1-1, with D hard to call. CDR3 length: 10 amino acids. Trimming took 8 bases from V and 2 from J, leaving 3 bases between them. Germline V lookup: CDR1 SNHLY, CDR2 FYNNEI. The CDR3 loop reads CASDNTEAFF. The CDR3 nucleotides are TGTGCCAGCGATAACACTGAAGCTTTCTTT.

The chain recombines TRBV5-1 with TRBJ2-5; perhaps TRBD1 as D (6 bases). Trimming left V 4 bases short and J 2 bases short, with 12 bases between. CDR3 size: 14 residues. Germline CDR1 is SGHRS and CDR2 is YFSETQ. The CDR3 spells CASSNGQTQETQYF. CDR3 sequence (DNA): TGCGCCAGCAGCAACGGACAGACACAAGAGACCCAGTACTTC.

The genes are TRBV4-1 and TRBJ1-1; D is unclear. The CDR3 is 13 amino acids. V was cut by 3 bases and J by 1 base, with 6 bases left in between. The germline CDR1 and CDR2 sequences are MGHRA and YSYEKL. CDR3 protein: CASSQEKNTEAFF. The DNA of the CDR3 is TGCGCCAGCAGCCAGGAGAAGAACACTGAAGCTTTCTTT.

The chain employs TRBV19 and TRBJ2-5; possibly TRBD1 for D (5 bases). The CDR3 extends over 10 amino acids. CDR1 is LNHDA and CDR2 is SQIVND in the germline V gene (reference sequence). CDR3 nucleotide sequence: TGTGCTAAGGGGTTAAGACCCCAGTACTTC. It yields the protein CAKGLRPQYF.

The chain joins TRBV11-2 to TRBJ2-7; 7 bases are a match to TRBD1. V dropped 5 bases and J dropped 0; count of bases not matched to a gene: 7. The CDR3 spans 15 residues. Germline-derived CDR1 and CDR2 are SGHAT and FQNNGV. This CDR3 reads CASSVNRDSSYEQYF. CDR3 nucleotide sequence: TGTGCCAGCAGCGTCAACCGGGACAGCTCCTACGAGCAGTACTTC. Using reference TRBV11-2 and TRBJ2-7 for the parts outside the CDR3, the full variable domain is EAGVAQSPRYKIIEKRQSVAFWCNPISGHATLYWYQQILGQGPKLLIQFQNNGVVDDSQLPKDRFSAERLKGVDSTLKIQPAKLEDSAVYLCASSVNRDSSYEQYFGPGTRLTVT.

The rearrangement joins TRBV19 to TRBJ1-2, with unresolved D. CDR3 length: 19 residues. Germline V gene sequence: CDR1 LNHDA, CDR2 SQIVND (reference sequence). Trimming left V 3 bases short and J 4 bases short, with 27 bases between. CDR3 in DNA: TGTGCCAGTAGTATCCCGTCGATCTCTCATCTTTCAAAATTCTATGGCTACACCTTC. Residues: CASSIPSISHLSKFYGYTF.

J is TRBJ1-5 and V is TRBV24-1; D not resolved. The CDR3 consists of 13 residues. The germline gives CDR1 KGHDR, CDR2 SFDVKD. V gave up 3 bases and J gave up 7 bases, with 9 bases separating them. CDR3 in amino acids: CATSDHPGQPQHF. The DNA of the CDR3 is TGTGCCACCAGTGATCACCCGGGGCAGCCCCAGCATTTT.

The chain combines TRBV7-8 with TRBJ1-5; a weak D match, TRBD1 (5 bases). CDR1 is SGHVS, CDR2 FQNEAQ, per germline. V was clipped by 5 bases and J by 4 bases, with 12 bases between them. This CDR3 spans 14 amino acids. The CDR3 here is CASSPGTSNQPQHF. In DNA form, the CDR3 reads TGTGCCAGCAGCCCGGGGACCAGTAATCAGCCCCAGCATTTT.

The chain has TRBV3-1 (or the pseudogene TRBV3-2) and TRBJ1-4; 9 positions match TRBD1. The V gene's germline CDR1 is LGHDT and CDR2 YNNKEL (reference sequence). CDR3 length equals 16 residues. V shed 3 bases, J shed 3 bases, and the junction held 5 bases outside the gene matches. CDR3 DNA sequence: TGTGCCAGCAGCCAGAGAGGGACAGGGTCTAATGAAAAACTGTTTTTT. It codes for CASSQRGTGSNEKLFF.

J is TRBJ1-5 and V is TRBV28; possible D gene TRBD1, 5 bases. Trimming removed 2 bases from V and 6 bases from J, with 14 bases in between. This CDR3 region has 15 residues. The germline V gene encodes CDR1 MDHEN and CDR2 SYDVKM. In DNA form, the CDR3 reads TGTGCCAGCAGTTTAGTCTGGGGCATGGTTCAGCCCCAGCATTTT. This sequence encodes CASSLVWGMVQPQHF.

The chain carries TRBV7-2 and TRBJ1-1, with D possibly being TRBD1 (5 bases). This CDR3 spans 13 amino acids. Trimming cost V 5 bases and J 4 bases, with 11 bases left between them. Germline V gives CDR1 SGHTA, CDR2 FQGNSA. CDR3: CASSPGGVTEAFF. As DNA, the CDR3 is TGTGCCAGCAGCCCCGGGGGGGTCACTGAAGCTTTCTTT.

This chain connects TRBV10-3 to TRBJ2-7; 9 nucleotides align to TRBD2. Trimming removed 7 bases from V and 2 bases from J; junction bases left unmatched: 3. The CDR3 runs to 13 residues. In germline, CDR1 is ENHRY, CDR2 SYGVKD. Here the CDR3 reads CAINGGGAYEQYF. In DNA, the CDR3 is TGTGCCATCAATGGCGGGGGGGCCTACGAGCAGTACTTC.

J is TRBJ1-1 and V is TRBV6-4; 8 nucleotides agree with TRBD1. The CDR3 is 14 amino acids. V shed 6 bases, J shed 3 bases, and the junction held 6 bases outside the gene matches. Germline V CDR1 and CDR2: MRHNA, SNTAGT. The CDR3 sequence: CASRNRGAYTEAFF. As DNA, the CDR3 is TGTGCCAGCAGAAACAGGGGGGCGTACACTGAAGCTTTCTTT.

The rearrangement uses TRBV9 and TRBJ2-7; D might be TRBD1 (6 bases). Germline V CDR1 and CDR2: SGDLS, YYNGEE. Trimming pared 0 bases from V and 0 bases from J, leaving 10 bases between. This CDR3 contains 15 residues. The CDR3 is CASSVGTAGSYEQYF. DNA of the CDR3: TGTGCCAGCAGCGTAGGGACAGCAGGCTCCTACGAGCAGTACTTC.

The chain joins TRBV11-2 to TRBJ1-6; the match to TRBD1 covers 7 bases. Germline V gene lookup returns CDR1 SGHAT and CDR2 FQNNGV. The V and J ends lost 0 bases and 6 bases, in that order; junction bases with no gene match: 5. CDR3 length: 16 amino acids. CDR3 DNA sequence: TGTGCCAGCAGCTTAGAATGGGGACAGAGTAATTCACCCCTCCACTTT. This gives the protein CASSLEWGQSNSPLHF.

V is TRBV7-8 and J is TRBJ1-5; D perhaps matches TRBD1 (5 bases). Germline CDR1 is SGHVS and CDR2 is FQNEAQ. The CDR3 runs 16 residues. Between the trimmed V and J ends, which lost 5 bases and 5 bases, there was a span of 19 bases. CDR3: CASSLGEGRGDQPQHF. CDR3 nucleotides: TGTGCCAGCAGCCTCGGGGAGGGACGAGGGGATCAGCCCCAGCATTTT.

The CDR3 region has the DNA TGTGCCAGCAGTACCGGGACAGGGGTTTTTGGCTACACCTTC. It is translated as CASSTGTGVFGYTF. The chain combines TRBV28 with TRBJ1-2; 10 bases line up with TRBD1. Germline trimming cut 5 bases from V and 7 bases from J; bases unmatched to any gene: 7. The CDR3 is made up of 14 amino acids. Germline CDR1 and CDR2: MDHEN and SYDVKM.

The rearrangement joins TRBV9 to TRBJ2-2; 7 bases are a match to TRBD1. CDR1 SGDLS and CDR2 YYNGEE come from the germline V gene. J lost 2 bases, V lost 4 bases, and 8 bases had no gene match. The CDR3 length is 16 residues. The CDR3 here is CASSPWGQPNTGELFF. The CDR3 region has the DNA TGTGCCAGCAGCCCCTGGGGACAGCCTAACACCGGGGAGCTGTTTTTT.

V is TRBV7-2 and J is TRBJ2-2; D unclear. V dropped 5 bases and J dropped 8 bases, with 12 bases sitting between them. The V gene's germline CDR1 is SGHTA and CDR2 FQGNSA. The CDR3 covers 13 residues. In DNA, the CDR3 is TGTGCCAGCAGCATCTCTGGCATGGGGGAGCTGTTTTTT. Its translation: CASSISGMGELFF.

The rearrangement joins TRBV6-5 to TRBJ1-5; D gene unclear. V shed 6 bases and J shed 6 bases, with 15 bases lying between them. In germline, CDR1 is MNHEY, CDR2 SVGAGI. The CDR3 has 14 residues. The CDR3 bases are TGTGCCAGCAGGCGGACCGAAATAGGTCAGCCCCAGCATTTT. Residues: CASRRTEIGQPQHF.

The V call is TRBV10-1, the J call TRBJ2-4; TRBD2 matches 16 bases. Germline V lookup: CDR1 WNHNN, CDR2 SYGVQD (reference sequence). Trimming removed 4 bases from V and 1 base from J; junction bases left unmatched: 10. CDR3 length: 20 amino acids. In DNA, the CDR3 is TGCGCCAGCAGTGGGTTTCCGGGACTAGCGGGGGGGAGCGCCAAAAACATTCAGTACTTC. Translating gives CASSGFPGLAGGSAKNIQYF.

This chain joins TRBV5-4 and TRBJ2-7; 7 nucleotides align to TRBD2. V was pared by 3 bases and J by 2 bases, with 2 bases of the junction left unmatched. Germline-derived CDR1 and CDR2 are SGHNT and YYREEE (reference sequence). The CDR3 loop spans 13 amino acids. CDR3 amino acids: CASSYGTTYEQYF. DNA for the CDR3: TGTGCCAGCAGCTATGGGACTACCTACGAGCAGTACTTC.

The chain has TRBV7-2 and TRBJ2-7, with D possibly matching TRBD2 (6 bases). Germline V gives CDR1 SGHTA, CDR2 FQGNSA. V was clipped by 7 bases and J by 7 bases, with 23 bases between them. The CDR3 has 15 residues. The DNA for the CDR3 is TGTGCCAGCACTCTGGCCGGGGGATCAGCCCGGGAGCAGTACTTC. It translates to CASTLAGGSAREQYF.

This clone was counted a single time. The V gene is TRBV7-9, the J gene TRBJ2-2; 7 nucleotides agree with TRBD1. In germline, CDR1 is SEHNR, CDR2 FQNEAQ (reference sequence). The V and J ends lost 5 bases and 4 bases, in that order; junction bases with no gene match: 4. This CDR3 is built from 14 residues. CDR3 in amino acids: CASSQGQTTGELFF. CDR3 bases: TGTGCCAGCAGCCAGGGACAGACCACCGGGGAGCTGTTTTTT.

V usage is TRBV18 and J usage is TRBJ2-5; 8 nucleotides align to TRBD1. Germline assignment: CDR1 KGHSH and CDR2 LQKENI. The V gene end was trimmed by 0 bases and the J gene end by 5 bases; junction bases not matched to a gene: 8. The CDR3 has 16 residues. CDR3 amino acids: CASSPPGQGTGETQYF. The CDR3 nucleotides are TGTGCCAGCTCACCACCTGGACAGGGAACGGGGGAGACCCAGTACTTC. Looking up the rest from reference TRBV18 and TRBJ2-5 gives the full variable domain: NAGVMQNPRHLVRRRGQEARLRCSPMKGHSHVYWYRQLPEEGLKFMVYLQKENIIDESGMPKERFSAEFPKEGPSILRIQQVVRGDSAAYFCASSPPGQGTGETQYFGPGTRLLVL.

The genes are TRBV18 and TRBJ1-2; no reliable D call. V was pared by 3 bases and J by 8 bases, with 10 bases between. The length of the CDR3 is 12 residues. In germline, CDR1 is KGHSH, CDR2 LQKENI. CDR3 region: CASSPASGGYTF. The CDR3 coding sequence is TGTGCCAGCTCACCCGCATCGGGCGGCTACACCTTC.

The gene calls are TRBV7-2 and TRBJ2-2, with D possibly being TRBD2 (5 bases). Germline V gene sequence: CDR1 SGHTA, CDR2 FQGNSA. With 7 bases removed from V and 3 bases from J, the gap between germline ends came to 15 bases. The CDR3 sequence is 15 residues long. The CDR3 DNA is TGTGCCAGCACCCGGGGAAGCTGGGACACCGGGGAGCTGTTTTTT. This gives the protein CASTRGSWDTGELFF.